The entry below gives a single TCR beta chain sequence along with its context. CDR3 length: 18 residues. V lost 2 bases, J lost 2 bases, and 8 bases stayed unmatched. Germline V gives CDR1 SGDLS, CDR2 YYNGEE. The source of the sample is a study of cytomegalovirus exposure and HLA in healthy donors. The PCR had 60 Vbeta and 13 Jbeta primers. Using immunoSEQ multiplex PCR, the repertoire was profiled, and TCRdb retains in-frame clones only, with some absent. This table holds 100,000 to 150,000 clones. Sequences were obtained from PBMCs. This TCR came from a man younger than 35 in good health and CMV-seronegative. V and J are TRBV9 and TRBJ2-6; TRBD1 matches 9 bases. The CDR3 here is CASSVGQGVSAGANVLTF. CDR3 coding DNA: TGTGCCAGCAGCGTGGGACAGGGTGTCTCGGCTGGGGCCAACGTCCTGACTTTC.